These 25 T cell receptor beta chains share one sample of origin, sequenced in a study of neurological immune-mediated disorders. Via MiXCR, TCRdb re-called the 5' RACE reads, giving one row per CDR3 protein. The sample shows fewer than 20,000 distinct CDR3 sequences, approximately 15% of them seen only once. The sequencing sample was made of PBMCs. The receptor set was obtained from a man aged 55 to 69 with HTLV-1-associated myelopathy (HAM/TSP).

This clonotype came up many times. The gene calls are TRBV29-1 and TRBJ1-2; no clear D. The V and J ends lost 5 bases and 5 bases respectively, with 21 bases between them. Germline V lookup: CDR1 SQVTM, CDR2 ANQGSEA. The CDR3 covers 15 residues. The chain's CDR3 is CSVTTSNSPRYGYTF. As DNA, the CDR3 is TGCAGCGTTACCACCTCGAACAGCCCTCGATATGGCTACACCTTC. Full variable domain (missing parts from reference TRBV29-1 and TRBJ1-2): SAVISQKPSRDICQRGTSLTIQCQVDSQVTMMFWYRQQPGQSLTLIATANQGSEATYESGFVIDKFPISRPNLTFSTLTVSNMSPEDSSIYLCSVTTSNSPRYGYTFGSGTRLTVV.

Ten or more counts support this clonotype. This chain joins TRBV5-4 and TRBJ2-5, with TRBD1 as a possible D gene (7 bases). The CDR3 runs 14 residues. Germline V lookup: CDR1 SGHNT, CDR2 YYREEE (reference sequence). The ends were cut back, 6 bases at V and 4 bases at J, with 16 bases in the middle. CDR3 region: CASTRGGGLETQYF. For the CDR3, the DNA is TGTGCCAGCACCCGCGGAGGGGGCCTAGAGACCCAGTACTTC.

This clonotype showed up many times. V usage is TRBV4-2 and J usage is TRBJ2-2, with TRBD2 identical over 7 bases. J lost 4 bases, V lost 4 bases, and 9 bases had no gene match. Germline V gene sequence: CDR1 LGHNA, CDR2 YNFKEQ. This CDR3 region has 16 residues. As DNA, the CDR3 is TGTGCCAGCAGCCGGGAGGGATCGGGGGGCACCGGGGAGCTGTTTTTT. Amino acid sequence: CASSREGSGGTGELFF.

This clonotype was detected many times. V gene TRBV11-2 combines with J gene TRBJ2-1, with 8 positions matching TRBD2. The J segment lost 0 bases and the V segment lost 2 bases, leaving 0 bases of the junction unmatched. The germline CDR1 and CDR2 sequences are SGHAT and FQNNGV. The CDR3 covers 15 residues. The CDR3 bases are TGTGCCAGCAGCTTACTAGCGGGCTCCTACAATGAGCAGTTCTTC. Translated: CASSLLAGSYNEQFF.

This clonotype was counted at least ten times. J is TRBJ2-4 and V is TRBV7-9, with TRBD1 matching 7 bases. V lost 7 bases and J lost 5; bases outside the gene matches: 5. Germline CDR1 and CDR2: SEHNR and FQNEAQ (reference sequence). The CDR3 is 13 amino acids. In DNA form, the CDR3 reads TGTGCCAGCACGGGTGACAGGGAAAACATTCAGTACTTC. It is translated as CASTGDRENIQYF.

This clonotype has ten or more counts. V and J are TRBV4-2 and TRBJ1-1; D remains unclear. Germline CDR1 and CDR2: LGHNA and YNFKEQ. The CDR3 is 13 amino acids. The V gene lost 0 bases and the J gene lost 11 bases, with 13 bases spanning the gap. The CDR3 region has the DNA TGTGCCAGCAGCCAAGATACTAACCAGCGGGCTTTCTTT. Its protein product is CASSQDTNQRAFF.

V and J are TRBV14 and TRBJ2-1; 7 positions agree with TRBD1. Germline CDR1 SGHDN, CDR2 FVKESK. The CDR3 runs to 15 residues. After removal of 4 bases from V and 3 bases from J, the junction contained 6 bases not matched to a gene. The CDR3 is CASSRRTGYYNEQFF. In nucleotides, the CDR3 is TGTGCCAGCAGCCGAAGGACAGGATACTACAATGAGCAGTTCTTC.

This clonotype showed up many times. V and J are TRBV7-2 and TRBJ2-1; TRBD2 matches 7 bases. CDR1 and CDR2 from the germline V gene are SGHTA and FQGNSA. This CDR3 region has 16 residues. The J segment lost 4 bases and the V segment lost 1 base, leaving 7 bases of the junction unmatched. CDR3 bases: TGTGCCAGCAGCTTAGATTCGGGGAGGGGATACAATGAGCAGTTCTTC. Translation: CASSLDSGRGYNEQFF.

The sample holds many counts of this clonotype. The chain has TRBV7-2 and TRBJ2-3, with D maybe TRBD1 (6 bases). The germline gives CDR1 SGHTA, CDR2 FQGNSA. V gave up 5 bases and J gave up 4 bases, with 16 bases separating them. This CDR3 spans 15 amino acids. CDR3 residues: CASSDSRGLADTQYF. In nucleotides, the CDR3 is TGTGCCAGCAGCGATTCAAGGGGGTTGGCAGATACGCAGTATTTT.

This clonotype was observed many times. CDR3 sequence: CASSVPTGLGTDTQYF. DNA for the CDR3: TGTGCCAGCAGTGTCCCAACAGGGCTTGGGACAGATACGCAGTATTTT. V gene TRBV2 combines with J gene TRBJ2-3; a weak D match, TRBD1 (6 bases). Looked up from germline, CDR1 is SNHLY and CDR2 is FYNNEI. The CDR3 has 16 amino acids. Trimming removed 4 bases from V and 3 bases from J, with 17 bases in between. The complete variable domain, with remaining parts taken from reference TRBV2 and TRBJ2-3, reads EPEVTQTPSHQVTQMGQEVILRCVPISNHLYFYWYRQILGQKVEFLVSFYNNEISEKSEIFDDQFSVERPDGSNFTLKIRSTKLEDSAMYFCASSVPTGLGTDTQYFGPGTRLTVL.

In its sample, this clonotype was seen many times. The chain has TRBV9 and TRBJ2-7, with TRBD1 matching over 8 bases. With V trimmed by 5 bases and J by 2 bases, 9 bases remained unmatched. CDR1 and CDR2 from the germline V gene are SGDLS and YYNGEE. The CDR3 runs to 15 residues. As DNA, the CDR3 is TGTGCCAGCAGTGCCCAGGGGGCTCCGACCTACGAGCAGTACTTC. It encodes CASSAQGAPTYEQYF. Together with reference TRBV9 and TRBJ2-7, the CDR3 gives the full variable domain: DSGVTQTPKHLITATGQRVTLRCSPRSGDLSVYWYQQSLDQGLQFLIQYYNGEERAKGNILERFSAQQFPDLHSELNLSSLELGDSALYFCASSAQGAPTYEQYFGPGTRLTVT.

The V and J genes are TRBV3-1 and TRBJ1-2; TRBD1 is a possible D gene (5 bases). The CDR3 consists of 12 residues. Germline CDR1 is LGHDT and CDR2 is YNNKEL (reference sequence). Trimming took 3 bases from V and 10 from J, leaving 12 bases between them. This CDR3 is CASSQLDSDYTF. The CDR3 DNA reads TGTGCCAGCAGCCAGCTAGACAGTGACTACACCTTC.

This clonotype was observed at least ten times. The chain's CDR3 is CAISERGREFTEAFF. The CDR3 DNA is TGTGCCATCAGTGAACGGGGCAGGGAGTTTACTGAAGCTTTCTTT. The rearrangement uses TRBV10-3 and TRBJ1-1; D is perhaps TRBD1 (5 bases). CDR1 and CDR2 (germline): ENHRY, SYGVKD. V shed 3 bases and J shed 5 bases, with 16 bases lying between them. This CDR3 has 15 amino acids.

This clonotype was recorded only once. Just one base apart from a much larger clone, this may be a read error. The chain carries TRBV7-9 and TRBJ2-3; D might be TRBD1 (6 bases). CDR1 SEHNR and CDR2 FQNEAQ come from the germline V gene (reference sequence). Trimming pared 7 bases from V and 8 bases from J, leaving 16 bases between. The CDR3 is made up of 13 amino acids. The CDR3 region is CASISNRAGTQYF. The CDR3, as DNA: TGTGCCAGCATCTCTAACAGGGCCGGTACGCAGTATTTT.

This chain uses TRBV12-3 or TRBV12-4 with TRBJ2-7; perhaps TRBD2 as D (5 bases). The ends were cut back, 7 bases at V and 0 bases at J, with 13 bases in the middle. The CDR3 loop spans 14 amino acids. The CDR3 DNA reads TGTGCCAGCAAAGTCGGAGGAATCTCCTACGAGCAGTACTTC. Encoded protein: CASKVGGISYEQYF.

This clonotype was detected many times. This chain connects TRBV7-6 to TRBJ1-6; no clear D gene. Trimming took off 6 bases at V and 2 bases at J, with 14 bases between the two ends. Germline assignment: CDR1 SGHVS and CDR2 FNYEAQ. CDR3 length equals 16 residues. The CDR3 reads CASRMGQVPYNSPLHF. The CDR3 bases are TGTGCCAGCAGAATGGGCCAGGTACCCTATAATTCACCCCTCCACTTT.

This clonotype came up many times. The chain is built from TRBV6-5 and TRBJ1-2; 10 nucleotides match TRBD1. Germline CDR1 and CDR2: MNHEY and SVGAGI. There are 14 residues in the CDR3. The V and J ends lost 6 bases and 7 bases, in that order; junction bases with no gene match: 8. DNA for the CDR3: TGTGCCAGCAGCTCCACCGGGACAGGGGCTGGCTACACCTTC. Protein: CASSSTGTGAGYTF.

This clonotype was detected many times. The chain is built from TRBV5-1 and TRBJ2-7; 9 bases match TRBD1. CDR1 SGHRS and CDR2 YFSETQ come from the germline V gene. The CDR3 extends over 14 amino acids. V shed 6 bases and J 6 bases; nucleotides not matched to a gene: 10. The DNA for the CDR3 is TGCGCCAGCACCCCGGACAGGGGTGGTCTCGAGCAGTACTTC. This codes for CASTPDRGGLEQYF.

This clonotype was counted ten times or more. The chain carries TRBV25-1 and TRBJ1-2, with TRBD1 matching over 10 bases. The germline gives CDR1 MGHDK, CDR2 SYGVNS. Trimming at V came to 8 bases and at J to 8 bases, leaving 8 bases not matched to a gene. The CDR3 totals 13 residues. CDR3: CASVGGTGAGYTF. DNA for the CDR3: TGTGCCAGCGTCGGCGGGACAGGGGCCGGCTACACCTTC.

This clonotype was found many times. V and J are TRBV5-1 and TRBJ2-5, with TRBD2 matching over 9 bases. The CDR3 covers 13 residues. From germline, CDR1 is SGHRS and CDR2 YFSETQ. The trim removed 4 bases at V and 6 bases at J, leaving 4 bases unmatched. CDR3 region: CASSQTSGKTQYF. CDR3 sequence (DNA): TGCGCCAGCAGCCAGACTAGCGGAAAGACCCAGTACTTC.

This clonotype came up many times. The chain recombines TRBV7-2 with TRBJ2-1; 10 positions match TRBD2. The CDR3 spans 15 residues. With 1 base clipped from V and 5 bases from J, the junction kept 2 bases outside the gene matches. Germline loops: CDR1 SGHTA, CDR2 FQGNSA. In DNA form, the CDR3 reads TGTGCCAGCAGCTTAGTTAGCGGGGGGAACAATGAGCAGTTCTTC. This translates into CASSLVSGGNNEQFF.

This clonotype has a count of ten or more. The chain recombines TRBV5-1 with TRBJ2-2, with 11 bases fitting TRBD2. The germline V gene has CDR1 SGHRS and CDR2 YFSETQ. The CDR3 totals 15 residues. The V gene end was trimmed by 2 bases and the J gene end by 6 bases; junction bases not matched to a gene: 3. The CDR3 coding sequence is TGCGCCAGCAGCTTCGCACTAGCGGGGGCCGGGGAGCTGTTTTTT. Its protein is CASSFALAGAGELFF.

This clonotype was counted ten times or more. The chain joins TRBV6-2 or TRBV6-3 to TRBJ2-1; 9 bases are shared with TRBD2. After removal of 6 bases from V and 6 bases from J, the junction contained 6 bases not matched to a gene. The CDR3 has 14 amino acids. Germline V gene data show CDR1 as MNHEY and CDR2 as SVGEGT. The CDR3 sequence: CASSIAGGPNEQFF. The CDR3 DNA follows: TGTGCCAGCAGCATTGCGGGGGGGCCCAATGAGCAGTTCTTC.

In this sample, this clonotype turned up a few times. CDR3 amino acids: CASSPLQVSNGGELFF. The DNA for the CDR3 is TGTGCCAGCAGCCCCCTCCAGGTCTCCAATGGCGGGGAGCTGTTTTTT. The genes are TRBV7-2 and TRBJ2-2; no clear D gene. The V end lost 5 bases, the J end lost 7 bases, and 20 bases lay between the germline ends. Germline loops: CDR1 SGHTA, CDR2 FQGNSA. This CDR3 is built from 16 residues.

This clonotype was seen at least ten times. The V gene is TRBV18, the J gene TRBJ1-1; possibly TRBD1 for D (6 bases). CDR1 is KGHSH, CDR2 LQKENI, per germline. This CDR3 contains 13 residues. V was clipped by 7 bases and J by 1 base, with 10 bases between them. The CDR3 region is CASLATGNTEAFF. The DNA for the CDR3 is TGTGCCAGCTTAGCGACAGGGAACACTGAAGCTTTCTTT.